These 15 T cell receptor beta chains were all obtained from the same sample, sequenced in a study of CD8 T cells in Susac syndrome. It was with random hexamers that about 0.45 to 1 ug RNA was reverse transcribed. TCRdb reanalysed the immunoSEQ multiplex PCR reads using MiXCR and keeps one entry per CDR3 protein. This repertoire shows some 97,000 distinct CDR3 sequences, about 95% found once; its top ten account for 0.3%. Sample: CD8+ T cells from PBMCs. These receptors came from a human donor with Susac syndrome.

The chain links TRBV6-5 to TRBJ2-1; D tentatively reads TRBD1 or TRBD2 (5 bases each). Germline V CDR1 and CDR2: MNHEY, SVGAGI. V lost 0 bases to trimming and J lost 8 bases, with 11 bases between them. The CDR3 consists of 14 residues. CDR3 nucleotide sequence: TGTGCCAGCAGTTACTCGGCTGGGGGATATGAGCAGTTCTTC. Translation: CASSYSAGGYEQFF.

The chain joins TRBV11-2 to TRBJ2-7; D may be TRBD1 or TRBD2 (5 bases each). The germline V and J ends were trimmed by 1 base and 2 bases, with 18 bases remaining between them. CDR3 length: 17 residues. Germline values: CDR1 SGHAT, CDR2 FQNNGV. This CDR3 reads CASSLGEMGVGAYEQYF. The CDR3 nucleotides are TGTGCCAGCAGCTTAGGGGAGATGGGGGTCGGGGCCTACGAGCAGTACTTC.

The chain carries TRBV24-1 and TRBJ2-5, with D tentatively TRBD1 or TRBD2 (6 bases each). V was clipped by 4 bases and J by 5 bases, with 16 bases between them. Germline V CDR1 and CDR2: KGHDR, SFDVKD. This CDR3 has 15 residues. DNA of the CDR3: TGTGCCACCAGTGAACAGAAGGGGGGACGGGAGACCCAGTACTTC. Its translation: CATSEQKGGRETQYF.

This clonotype was counted a single time. The chain uses TRBV7-9 and TRBJ2-5; weak D call: TRBD2 (5 bases). The germline CDR1 and CDR2 sequences are SEHNR and FQNEAQ (reference sequence). The CDR3 runs 14 residues. With 4 bases removed from V and 5 bases from J, the gap between germline ends came to 14 bases. This CDR3 reads CASSSMEARETQYF. DNA of the CDR3: TGTGCCAGCAGCTCCATGGAGGCTCGGGAGACCCAGTACTTC.

The chain links TRBV3-1 to TRBJ1-5; 7 positions agree with TRBD1. Looked up from germline, CDR1 is LGHDT and CDR2 is YNNKEL (reference sequence). There are 14 residues in the CDR3. The V segment lost 0 bases and the J segment 7 bases; nucleotides outside the gene matches: 3. CDR3: CASSQDTGEQPQHF. DNA of the CDR3: TGTGCCAGCAGCCAAGACACAGGGGAACAGCCCCAGCATTTT.

The V call is TRBV15, the J call TRBJ2-3, with D perhaps given as TRBD1 or TRBD2 (5 bases each). V was trimmed by 3 bases and J by 4 bases, leaving 14 bases between them. From germline, CDR1 is LNHNV and CDR2 YYDKDF (reference sequence). This CDR3 has 15 residues. CDR3 loop: CATSRGRDLPDTQYF. In DNA form, the CDR3 reads TGTGCCACCAGCAGGGGCAGGGACCTCCCAGATACGCAGTATTTT.

This sequence joins TRBV7-9 and TRBJ2-7, with 14 nucleotides matching TRBD2. Germline V gene data show CDR1 as SEHNR and CDR2 as FQNEAQ (reference sequence). CDR3 length: 18 residues. After removal of 0 bases from V and 4 bases from J, the junction contained 8 bases not matched to a gene. The chain's CDR3 is CASSLAPGLAGATYEQYF. The CDR3 DNA follows: TGTGCCAGCAGCTTAGCCCCGGGACTAGCGGGAGCGACATACGAGCAGTACTTC.

The V call is TRBV19, the J call TRBJ1-2; 7 nucleotides align to TRBD1. The CDR3 covers 14 residues. V lost 6 bases and J lost 3; bases outside the gene matches: 7. Germline lookup yields CDR1 LNHDA and CDR2 SQIVND (reference sequence). As DNA, the CDR3 is TGTGCCAGTAGCCCCACCGGGACAGACTATGGCTACACCTTC. This encodes CASSPTGTDYGYTF.

The chain has TRBV20-1 and TRBJ2-3; a weak D match, TRBD1 (5 bases). Trimming took off 1 base at V and 7 bases at J, with 12 bases between the two ends. CDR3 length equals 13 residues. Germline V gene lookup returns CDR1 DFQATT and CDR2 SNEGSKA (reference sequence). The CDR3, as DNA: TGCAGTGCTAGAGGGGGCAGGGAAAATACGCAGTATTTT. Translated, it gives CSARGGRENTQYF.

The chain has TRBV6-5 and TRBJ2-1, with TRBD1 identical over 10 bases. V shed 8 bases, J shed 5 bases, and the junction held 6 bases outside the gene matches. The germline V gene has CDR1 MNHEY and CDR2 SVGAGI. The CDR3 consists of 14 residues. CDR3 protein: CASRRDRGDNEQFF. The CDR3 nucleotides read TGTGCCAGCCGTAGGGACAGGGGCGACAATGAGCAGTTCTTC.

This chain connects TRBV4-1 to TRBJ2-2; D not resolved. The V end lost 3 bases, the J end lost 12 bases, and 17 bases lay between the germline ends. This CDR3 region has 14 residues. Germline V gives CDR1 MGHRA, CDR2 YSYEKL. In DNA form, the CDR3 reads TGCGCCAGCAGCCATCAAGGGTCTGATTTCCAGCTGTTTTTT. Protein product: CASSHQGSDFQLFF.

The V gene is TRBV11-2, the J gene TRBJ2-7; D assignment may be TRBD1 or TRBD2 (5 bases each). Germline CDR1 SGHAT, CDR2 FQNNGV. This CDR3 has 11 amino acids. Deletions cut 3 bases from V and 6 bases from J, with 6 bases between. The CDR3 spells CASSFGTEQYF. CDR3 coding DNA: TGTGCCAGCAGCTTTGGGACCGAGCAGTACTTC. Full variable domain (outside the CDR3, taken from reference TRBV11-2 and TRBJ2-7): EAGVAQSPRYKIIEKRQSVAFWCNPISGHATLYWYQQILGQGPKLLIQFQNNGVVDDSQLPKDRFSAERLKGVDSTLKIQPAKLEDSAVYLCASSFGTEQYFGPGTRLTVT.

The chain joins TRBV15 to TRBJ1-1; tentative D call: TRBD1 (5 bases). The CDR3 loop spans 15 amino acids. With 5 bases removed from V and 0 bases from J, the gap between germline ends came to 13 bases. In germline, CDR1 is LNHNV, CDR2 YYDKDF (reference sequence). In DNA, the CDR3 is TGTGCCACCAGCGCCCGGGACCGTCTGAACACTGAAGCTTTCTTT. It codes for CATSARDRLNTEAFF. The whole variable domain, remainder taken from reference TRBV15 and TRBJ1-1, is DAMVIQNPRYQVTQFGKPVTLSCSQTLNHNVMYWYQQKSSQAPKLLFHYYDKDFNNEADTPDNFQSRRPNTSFCFLDIRSPGLGDTAMYLCATSARDRLNTEAFFGQGTRLTVV.

This chain links TRBV7-9 with TRBJ1-3; D gene ambiguous. With 3 bases removed from V and 0 bases from J, the gap between germline ends came to 9 bases. Germline assignment: CDR1 SEHNR and CDR2 FQNEAQ (reference sequence). The CDR3 has 15 residues. CDR3 in amino acids: CASSFEASSGNTIYF. CDR3 in DNA: TGTGCCAGCAGCTTCGAGGCGAGCTCTGGAAACACCATATATTTT.

This sequence joins TRBV15 and TRBJ2-3; no reliable D call. CDR3 length: 13 amino acids. Germline CDR1 reads LNHNV; CDR2 reads YYDKDF (reference sequence). The ends were cut back, 3 bases at V and 6 bases at J, with 10 bases in the middle. The CDR3 DNA reads as TGTGCCACCAGCAGTATTCGGTGGGATACGCAGTATTTT. Translating it yields CATSSIRWDTQYF.